The 29 T cell receptor beta chains below come from one sample, sequenced in a study of blood T cell repertoires in COVID-19. Generated by immunoSEQ multiplex PCR, the TCRdb table keeps only in-frame clones and is missing some. This table holds approximately 270,000 clones, around 89% found once. Sequences were obtained from peripheral blood. These receptors all stem from a man younger than 40 with acute or convalescent COVID-19.

This clone occurred a few times. The gene calls are TRBV24-1 and TRBJ2-2, with 7 bases matching TRBD2. Germline-derived CDR1 and CDR2 are KGHDR and SFDVKD. The junction had 2 bases not matched to a gene; V was cut back by 9 bases and J by 2 bases. There are 13 residues in the CDR3. CDR3 sequence (DNA): TGTGCCACCCTAGCGGTAAACACCGGGGAGCTGTTTTTT. Translated: CATLAVNTGELFF.

The V gene is TRBV7-2, the J gene TRBJ1-3, with D maybe TRBD1 (6 bases). Germline-derived CDR1 and CDR2 are SGHTA and FQGNSA. The CDR3 has 15 residues. Trimming removed 5 bases at V and 2 bases at J, with 13 bases between. Here the CDR3 reads CASSPRGQAGNTIYF. The CDR3 DNA follows: TGTGCCAGCAGCCCGAGGGGACAAGCTGGAAACACCATATATTTT.

This chain's CDR3 is CASSQGQGVTNTEAFF. The CDR3 nucleotides read TGTGCCAGCAGCCAAGGACAGGGGGTGACGAACACTGAAGCTTTCTTT. This chain joins TRBV4-2 and TRBJ1-1, with 9 bases aligning to TRBD1. The CDR3 has 16 residues. Germline V gene data show CDR1 as LGHNA and CDR2 as YNFKEQ. The V gene end was trimmed by 1 base and the J gene end by 1 base; junction bases not matched to a gene: 4.

The chain recombines TRBV5-1 with TRBJ2-3, with TRBD2 matching 7 bases. Per the germline V gene, CDR1 is SGHRS and CDR2 is YFSETQ. V lost 1 base, J lost 2 bases, and 7 bases stayed unmatched. The CDR3 covers 16 residues. CDR3 protein: CASSLTSSGHTDTQYF. DNA for the CDR3: TGCGCCAGCAGCTTGACCTCTAGCGGACACACAGATACGCAGTATTTT. The complete variable domain, with remaining parts taken from reference TRBV5-1 and TRBJ2-3, reads KAGVTQTPRYLIKTRGQQVTLSCSPISGHRSVSWYQQTPGQGLQFLFEYFSETQRNKGNFPGRFSGRQFSNSRSEMNVSTLELGDSALYLCASSLTSSGHTDTQYFGPGTRLTVL.

This chain joins TRBV27 and TRBJ2-5; 7 nucleotides match TRBD1. Trimming at V came to 2 bases and at J to 5 bases, leaving 14 bases not matched to a gene. The CDR3 extends over 17 amino acids. Germline loops: CDR1 MNHEY, CDR2 SMNVEV (reference sequence). The CDR3 here is CASSLNMGAGGRETQYF. CDR3 nucleotide sequence: TGTGCCAGCAGTTTAAATATGGGGGCAGGGGGTAGGGAGACCCAGTACTTC.

V is TRBV14 and J is TRBJ2-1, with TRBD2 as a possible D gene (5 bases). The CDR3 sequence is 13 residues long. Between the trimmed V and J ends, which lost 0 bases and 9 bases, there was a span of 9 bases. Germline V gives CDR1 SGHDN, CDR2 FVKESK. The CDR3 loop is CASSQDLATEQFF. In nucleotides, the CDR3 is TGTGCCAGCAGCCAAGATCTAGCTACTGAGCAGTTCTTC.

This clone has only one observation. The chain carries TRBV19 and TRBJ2-1, with 12 bases aligning to TRBD2. The CDR3 contains 15 residues. The germline gives CDR1 LNHDA, CDR2 SQIVND (reference sequence). V was clipped by 7 bases and J by 4 bases; unmatched bases: 5. CDR3 sequence: CASNPGTSGYNEQFF. The DNA for the CDR3 is TGTGCCAGTAACCCAGGGACTAGCGGGTACAATGAGCAGTTCTTC.

This chain uses TRBV27 with TRBJ1-4; D gene ambiguous. The CDR3 runs to 15 residues. V gave up 6 bases and J gave up 3 bases, with 14 bases separating them. Germline lookup yields CDR1 MNHEY and CDR2 SMNVEV (reference sequence). The CDR3 bases are TGTGCCAGCAGAGTCCGTGAGGCCTCTAATGAAAAACTGTTTTTT. This translates into CASRVREASNEKLFF.

Points on this clone: This specimen includes other DNA sequences encoding the same CDR3. The chain has TRBV9 and TRBJ2-5, with D uncertain. V shed 0 bases and J shed 1 base, with 4 bases lying between them. The CDR3 is 13 amino acids. Germline CDR1 reads SGDLS; CDR2 reads YYNGEE. The CDR3 loop is CASSVAVQETQYF. CDR3 nucleotide sequence: TGTGCCAGCAGCGTAGCAGTCCAAGAGACCCAGTACTTC.

V and J are TRBV6-5 and TRBJ1-5; D may be TRBD1 (5 bases). V lost 6 bases and J lost 1, with 13 bases in between. Germline CDR1 and CDR2: MNHEY and SVGAGI. The CDR3 is 15 residues long. CDR3 sequence reads: CASSLMAGSNQPQHF. CDR3 nucleotides: TGTGCCAGCAGCCTGATGGCAGGGAGCAATCAGCCCCAGCATTTT.

Notes on this clone: This CDR3 is also generated by other DNA sequences in the sample. The V call is TRBV5-1, the J call TRBJ1-1; TRBD1 might be the D (5 bases). The CDR3 runs to 14 residues. V lost 2 bases to trimming and J lost 2 bases, with 10 bases between them. Germline CDR1 is SGHRS and CDR2 is YFSETQ. The CDR3 protein is CASSFTGGNTEAFF. In nucleotides, the CDR3 is TGCGCCAGCAGCTTTACCGGGGGAAACACTGAAGCTTTCTTT.

The gene calls are TRBV2 and TRBJ2-7, with 10 bases fitting TRBD2. Germline CDR1 SNHLY, CDR2 FYNNEI. V was clipped by 6 bases and J by 0 bases; unmatched bases: 2. The CDR3 runs to 14 residues. DNA for the CDR3: TGTGCCAGCAGGAGCGGGAGGGCCTCCTACGAGCAGTACTTC. Its translation is CASRSGRASYEQYF.

The chain couples TRBV28 to TRBJ1-2; 7 bases agree with TRBD1. Germline values: CDR1 MDHEN, CDR2 SYDVKM. CDR3 length: 14 residues. The ends lost 8 bases at V and 8 bases at J; junction bases unmatched: 14. The CDR3 sequence: CASSRAGGNGGYTF. The CDR3 DNA follows: TGTGCCAGCTCCCGGGCAGGGGGAAATGGCGGCTACACCTTC.

V usage is TRBV6-5 and J usage is TRBJ2-7; D may be TRBD2 (5 bases). V lost 6 bases and J 5 bases, leaving 20 bases between the germline ends. The CDR3 totals 15 residues. Per the germline V gene, CDR1 is MNHEY and CDR2 is SVGAGI. Here the CDR3 DNA reads TGTGCCAGCAGCTCTTACCTCCTTGGACTCCACGAGCAGTACTTC. As protein: CASSSYLLGLHEQYF.

The chain links TRBV11-1 to TRBJ2-7, with D possibly being TRBD2 (6 bases). Germline CDR1 SGHAT, CDR2 FQDESV (reference sequence). CDR3 size: 15 residues. Trimming took 0 bases from V and 0 from J, leaving 9 bases between them. In nucleotides, the CDR3 is TGTGCCAGCAGCTTAGCGGGGACTCCCTCCTACGAGCAGTACTTC. Translation gives CASSLAGTPSYEQYF.

The rearrangement links TRBV5-1 to TRBJ1-4, with 8 nucleotides matching TRBD1. CDR1 is SGHRS, CDR2 YFSETQ, per germline. The CDR3 runs 16 residues. The junction had 8 bases not matched to a gene; V was cut back by 6 bases and J by 1 base. The CDR3 coding sequence is TGCGCCAGCACTCCCGGGACAGGAGTAACTAATGAAAAACTGTTTTTT. This codes for CASTPGTGVTNEKLFF.

Here the CDR3 DNA reads TGTGCCAGCTCAGGGACAGGTTTGGTTGAAGCTTTCTTT. Protein product: CASSGTGLVEAFF. The chain combines TRBV18 with TRBJ1-1; 8 positions agree with TRBD1. The germline V gene encodes CDR1 KGHSH and CDR2 LQKENI. V gave up 5 bases and J gave up 7 bases; unmatched junction bases: 6. The CDR3 spans 13 residues.

This rearrangement joins TRBV7-9 to TRBJ2-3; 9 bases align to TRBD2. Germline values: CDR1 SEHNR, CDR2 FQNEAQ (reference sequence). V lost 6 bases to trimming and J lost 0 bases; unmatched junction nucleotides: 7. CDR3 size: 16 residues. The CDR3 reads CASRGGAGGSTDTQYF. The CDR3 region has the DNA TGTGCCAGCAGGGGCGGAGCGGGGGGAAGCACAGATACGCAGTATTTT.

V gene TRBV30 combines with J gene TRBJ2-1, with TRBD2 matching 8 bases. The CDR3 length is 14 residues. The V segment lost 1 base and the J segment 3 bases; nucleotides outside the gene matches: 2. The germline gives CDR1 GTSNPN, CDR2 SVGIG (reference sequence). Here the CDR3 reads CAWSGLAGYNEQFF. The CDR3 coding sequence is TGTGCCTGGAGTGGTCTAGCGGGCTACAATGAGCAGTTCTTC.

The chain links TRBV9 to TRBJ1-4; 7 nucleotides agree with TRBD1. V dropped 3 bases and J dropped 4; count of bases not matched to a gene: 12. The CDR3 loop spans 17 amino acids. Looked up from germline, CDR1 is SGDLS and CDR2 is YYNGEE. CDR3 region: CASSATFRQGGNEKLFF. The CDR3 bases are TGTGCCAGCAGCGCCACCTTCCGACAGGGAGGTAATGAAAAACTGTTTTTT. The whole variable domain, remainder taken from reference TRBV9 and TRBJ1-4, is DSGVTQTPKHLITATGQRVTLRCSPRSGDLSVYWYQQSLDQGLQFLIQYYNGEERAKGNILERFSAQQFPDLHSELNLSSLELGDSALYFCASSATFRQGGNEKLFFGSGTQLSVL.

This chain links TRBV11-3 with TRBJ1-1; the D is unclear. The CDR3 is 13 residues long. Germline V gene sequence: CDR1 SGHNT, CDR2 YENEEA. The ends were cut back, 1 base at V and 4 bases at J, with 7 bases in the middle. The CDR3 sequence is CASSLARSTEAFF. In nucleotides, the CDR3 is TGTGCCAGCAGCTTAGCGAGGAGCACTGAAGCTTTCTTT. Based on the CDR3 plus reference TRBV11-3 and TRBJ1-1, the full variable domain is EAGVVQSPRYKIIEKKQPVAFWCNPISGHNTLYWYLQNLGQGPELLIRYENEEAVDDSQLPKDRFSAERLKGVDSTLKIQPAELGDSAVYLCASSLARSTEAFFGQGTRLTVV.

The chain recombines TRBV29-1 with TRBJ2-7; D is undetermined. The CDR3 extends over 12 amino acids. The germline V gene has CDR1 SQVTM and CDR2 ANQGSEA. The V end lost 0 bases, the J end lost 3 bases, and 6 bases lay between the germline ends. CDR3 in amino acids: CSVEDYGYEQYF. The CDR3 DNA is TGCAGCGTTGAAGATTACGGCTACGAGCAGTACTTC.

This clone has just a few counts. Written as DNA, the CDR3 is TGTGCCAGCAGAGGGGGGGCCGATAACACTGAAGCTTTCTTT. Translated: CASRGGADNTEAFF. This chain joins TRBV5-4 and TRBJ1-1, with D maybe TRBD1 (6 bases). Per germline, CDR1 SGHNT and CDR2 YYREEE (reference sequence). CDR3 length: 14 residues. Trimming took off 5 bases at V and 2 bases at J, with 13 bases between the two ends.

The chain uses TRBV4-1 and TRBJ2-7; unclear D gene. Germline CDR1 MGHRA, CDR2 YSYEKL. V was clipped by 0 bases and J by 3 bases, with 12 bases between them. The CDR3 covers 15 residues. CDR3 region: CASSQEKNGGYEQYF. The CDR3 DNA sequence: TGCGCCAGCAGCCAAGAAAAGAATGGCGGCTACGAGCAGTACTTC.

Here the CDR3 reads CAWNTDRPNNSPLHF. Here the CDR3 DNA reads TGTGCCTGGAATACGGACAGGCCAAATAATTCACCCCTCCACTTT. The V call is TRBV30, the J call TRBJ1-6, with TRBD1 identical over 7 bases. The CDR3 is made up of 15 amino acids. V gave up 4 bases and J gave up 5 bases; unmatched junction bases: 8. In germline, CDR1 is GTSNPN, CDR2 SVGIG (reference sequence).

A single count supports this clone. V is TRBV30 and J is TRBJ2-4, with D possibly being TRBD2 (6 bases). The CDR3 sequence is 14 residues long. Trimming took 4 bases from V and 1 from J, leaving 11 bases between them. Germline V CDR1 and CDR2: GTSNPN, SVGIG (reference sequence). The DNA for the CDR3 is TGTGCCTGGAAATCGGGAGTGGCCAAAAACATTCAGTACTTC. Amino acids: CAWKSGVAKNIQYF.

The CDR3 DNA sequence: TGTGCCAGCAGCTTAGGGCGGAATCCCTACTGGTATAATTCACCCCTCCACTTT. Encoded protein: CASSLGRNPYWYNSPLHF. This chain connects TRBV11-2 to TRBJ1-6; D not certain. V lost 1 base and J lost 4, with 17 bases in between. The CDR3 length is 18 residues. The germline gives CDR1 SGHAT, CDR2 FQNNGV.

In this sample, this clone turned up a few times. This rearrangement joins TRBV5-1 to TRBJ1-1; no definite D call. Deletions cut 2 bases from V and 2 bases from J, with 10 bases between. CDR3 length equals 14 residues. CDR1 and CDR2 (germline): SGHRS, YFSETQ. The CDR3 DNA reads TGCGCCAGCAGCTTTTCGGGGTCCAACACTGAAGCTTTCTTT. Residues: CASSFSGSNTEAFF.

The chain couples TRBV2 to TRBJ2-2; 8 bases align to TRBD2. CDR1 and CDR2 (germline): SNHLY, FYNNEI. V was clipped by 6 bases and J by 5 bases; unmatched bases: 11. The CDR3 is 16 residues long. CDR3 DNA sequence: TGTGCCAGCAGCCGGGTCGGGGGGGCAAAGACCGGGGAGCTGTTTTTT. Its protein product is CASSRVGGAKTGELFF. Supplemented by reference TRBV2 and TRBJ2-2, the full variable domain reads EPEVTQTPSHQVTQMGQEVILRCVPISNHLYFYWYRQILGQKVEFLVSFYNNEISEKSEIFDDQFSVERPDGSNFTLKIRSTKLEDSAMYFCASSRVGGAKTGELFFGEGSRLTVL.